The 2 T cell receptor beta chains reported below all come from one sample, sequenced in a study of early T cells in non-severe SARS-CoV-2 infection. MiXCR was run by TCRdb on the 5' RACE reads, yielding one entry per CDR3 protein. This sample has 97,000 or so distinct CDR3 sequences; roughly 13% occur once, and the top ten carry 5% to 8%. Sequencing was done on a sample of whole blood. These receptors all come from an adult who was a healthcare worker with PCR-confirmed SARS-CoV-2 infection or an uninfected control (not recorded which).

The chain combines TRBV11-2 with TRBJ2-1; the D is unclear. This CDR3 has 11 residues. The V gene lost 5 bases and the J gene lost 10 bases, with 9 bases spanning the gap. Looked up from germline, CDR1 is SGHAT and CDR2 is FQNNGV. The CDR3 here is CASSPYDEQFF. The CDR3 DNA is TGTGCCAGCAGCCCTTACGACGAGCAGTTCTTC. The whole variable domain, remainder taken from reference TRBV11-2 and TRBJ2-1, is EAGVAQSPRYKIIEKRQSVAFWCNPISGHATLYWYQQILGQGPKLLIQFQNNGVVDDSQLPKDRFSAERLKGVDSTLKIQPAKLEDSAVYLCASSPYDEQFFGPGTRLTVL.

The chain is built from TRBV27 and TRBJ1-4; 8 nucleotides line up with TRBD1. The CDR3 runs to 13 residues. The V and J ends lost 7 bases and 8 bases, in that order; junction bases with no gene match: 6. CDR1 is MNHEY and CDR2 is SMNVEV in the germline V gene (reference sequence). CDR3 DNA sequence: TGTGCCAGCATAGGACAGGGTAAAGAAAAACTGTTTTTT. Translation: CASIGQGKEKLFF.